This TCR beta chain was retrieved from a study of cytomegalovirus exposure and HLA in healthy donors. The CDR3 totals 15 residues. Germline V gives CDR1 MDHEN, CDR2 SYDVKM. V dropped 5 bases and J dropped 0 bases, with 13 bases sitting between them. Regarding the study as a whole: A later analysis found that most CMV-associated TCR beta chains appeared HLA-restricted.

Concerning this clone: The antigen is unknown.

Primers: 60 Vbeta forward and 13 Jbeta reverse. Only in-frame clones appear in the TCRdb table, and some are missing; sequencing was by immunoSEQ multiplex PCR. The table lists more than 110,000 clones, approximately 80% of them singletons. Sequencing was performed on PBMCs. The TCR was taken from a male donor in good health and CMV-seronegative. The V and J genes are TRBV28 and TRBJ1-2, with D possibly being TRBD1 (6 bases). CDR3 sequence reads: CASSPSEGANYGYTF. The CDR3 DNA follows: TGTGCCAGCAGTCCCTCCGAGGGGGCTAACTATGGCTACACCTTC.